This T cell receptor beta chain was sequenced for a study of T-cell reconstitution after alpha-beta-depleted transplantation in children. Points from the study as a whole: It was reported that alpha-beta T cells came from several hundred expanded graft clones (about two months after transplant).

The CDR3 loop spans 17 amino acids. Germline loops: CDR1 DFQATT, CDR2 SNEGSKA (reference sequence). With 5 bases clipped from V and 4 bases from J, the junction kept 13 bases outside the gene matches. A TCRbeta library incorporating unique molecular identifiers was prepared. Each CDR3 protein is one row after TCRdb ran MiXCR on the PCR reads. The sample consists of about a million distinct CDR3 sequences, about 30% of them appearing once. In regard to this clonotype: The antigen remains unidentified.

The sequence was obtained from a boy in the first two years of life who had a stem cell transplant for SCID, so the T cells may come from the graft donor. The sequences come from PBMCs, mostly from graft donor cells, collected 360 days after TCRalphabeta/CD19-depleted stem cell transplant. The rearrangement links TRBV20-1 to TRBJ2-1; 11 nucleotides align to TRBD2. CDR3 in amino acids: CSAEQLAGGSPYNEQFF. CDR3 in DNA: TGCAGTGCTGAACAGTTAGCGGGGGGGTCGCCTTACAATGAGCAGTTCTTC.